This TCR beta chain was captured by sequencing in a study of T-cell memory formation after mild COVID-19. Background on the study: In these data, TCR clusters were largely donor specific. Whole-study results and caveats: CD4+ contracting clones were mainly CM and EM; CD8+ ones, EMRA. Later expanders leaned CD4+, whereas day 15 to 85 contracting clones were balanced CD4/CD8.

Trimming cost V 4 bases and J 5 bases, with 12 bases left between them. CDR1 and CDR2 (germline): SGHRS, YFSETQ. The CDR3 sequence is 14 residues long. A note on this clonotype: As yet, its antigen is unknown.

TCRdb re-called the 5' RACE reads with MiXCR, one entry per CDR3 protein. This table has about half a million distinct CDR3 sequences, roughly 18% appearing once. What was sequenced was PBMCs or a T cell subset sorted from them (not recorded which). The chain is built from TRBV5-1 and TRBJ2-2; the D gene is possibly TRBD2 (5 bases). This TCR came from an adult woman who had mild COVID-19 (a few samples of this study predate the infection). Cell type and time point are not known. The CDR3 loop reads CASSPGRRTGELFF. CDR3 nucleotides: TGCGCCAGCAGCCCAGGAAGGAGGACCGGGGAGCTGTTTTTT.